The rows below give T cell receptor beta chains drawn from one sample of a study of blood T cell repertoires in COVID-19. TCRdb keeps only in-frame clones here, not all; method: immunoSEQ multiplex PCR. This table has roughly 140,000 clones, about 91% appearing once. The sequenced sample was peripheral blood. All receptors come from a human donor in a cohort sampled during active COVID-19. Both conserved end residues are part of each CDR3. Fields, in order: V gene, clone size, D gene, J gene, CDR3 protein, CDR3 DNA. D genes are given only for firm matches. The listing skips clone size in some rows; elsewhere it reads once, few, many or a size class.

TRBV7-8	-	-	TRBJ2-3	CASSLLGRPLGVTDTQYF	TGTGCCAGCAGCTTACTAGGGAGGCCTTTAGGGGTCACAGATACGCAGTATTTT
TRBV2	-	-	TRBJ2-7	CASSKLTGSYEQYF	TGTGCCAGCAGCAAGCTGACAGGATCCTACGAGCAGTACTTC
TRBV4-1	-	-	TRBJ2-7	CASSQDYGRGHEQYF	TGCGCCAGCAGCCAAGATTACGGCAGGGGCCACGAGCAGTACTTC
TRBV7-8	-	TRBD1	TRBJ1-3	CASSVGLALRGGLGNTIYF	TGTGCCAGCAGCGTGGGACTTGCATTGCGAGGGGGCTTAGGAAACACCATATATTTT
TRBV29-1	once	TRBD2	TRBJ2-1	CSVGSSGGAGEQFF	TGCAGCGTTGGGTCTAGCGGGGGGGCCGGGGAGCAGTTCTTC
TRBV6-5	-	-	TRBJ2-2	CASSYSIAANTGELFF	TGTGCCAGCAGTTACTCTATAGCGGCTAACACCGGGGAGCTGTTTTTT
TRBV4-1	-	TRBD2	TRBJ2-1	CASSQGSGRGARTYNEQFF	TGCGCCAGCAGCCAAGGGTCTGGGCGGGGGGCCCGAACCTACAATGAGCAGTTCTTC
TRBV2	-	-	TRBJ2-1	CASGALQGNYNEQFF	TGTGCCAGCGGCGCGCTACAGGGTAACTACAATGAGCAGTTCTTC
TRBV7-9	-	-	TRBJ1-2	CASSPSGDGYTF	TGTGCCAGCAGCCCCAGCGGGGATGGCTACACCTTC
TRBV6-6	-	TRBD1	TRBJ1-2	CASSYITGAGYGYTF	TGTGCCAGCAGTTACATCACAGGGGCCGGCTATGGCTACACCTTC
TRBV7-9	-	-	TRBJ1-1	CASSLKQNTEAFF	TGTGCCAGCAGCTTAAAGCAGAACACTGAAGCTTTCTTT
TRBV7-9	once	-	TRBJ1-3	CASSSPAGLGNTIYF	TGTGCCAGCAGCTCCCCCGCCGGACTTGGAAACACCATATATTTT
TRBV7-2	-	TRBD1	TRBJ2-1	CASSLKGQGKGEQFF	TGTGCCAGCAGCTTAAAGGGACAGGGGAAGGGTGAGCAGTTCTTC
TRBV4-1	-	TRBD1	TRBJ2-7	CASSQAGTGYLYEQYF	TGCGCCAGCAGCCAAGCCGGGACAGGCTATCTCTACGAGCAGTACTTC
TRBV6-4	-	-	TRBJ1-2	CATGTRDYGYTF	TGTGCCACCGGGACACGCGACTATGGCTACACCTTC
TRBV9	-	-	TRBJ1-6	CASSVDALDSPLHF	TGTGCCAGCAGCGTAGATGCGCTGGATTCACCCCTCCACTTT
TRBV27	-	TRBD1	TRBJ1-5	CASSPGQGRDQPQHF	TGTGCCAGCAGTCCTGGACAGGGAAGGGATCAGCCCCAGCATTTT
TRBV9	-	TRBD1	TRBJ2-7	CASSRDRGTYEQYF	TGTGCCAGCAGCCGGGACAGGGGAACCTACGAGCAGTACTTC
TRBV19	-	-	TRBJ1-2	CASRTMTYGYTF	TGTGCCAGTAGGACTATGACGTATGGCTACACCTTC
TRBV18	-	-	TRBJ1-5	CASSREVGQPQHF	TGTGCCAGCTCAAGGGAGGTCGGACAGCCCCAGCATTTT
TRBV19	-	TRBD1	TRBJ2-5	CASSIGGTGMLETQYF	TGTGCCAGTAGTATAGGAGGGACAGGGATGCTTGAGACCCAGTACTTC
TRBV20-1	-	-	TRBJ1-5	CSASTFNGSQPQHF	TGCAGTGCTAGTACGTTTAACGGTAGTCAGCCCCAGCATTTT
TRBV12-3/TRBV12-4	-	-	TRBJ1-4	CASRIGDEKLFF	TGTGCCAGCAGGATAGGGGATGAAAAACTGTTTTTT
TRBV7-2	-	TRBD1	TRBJ2-7	CASSRTSRDRGYEQYF	TGTGCCAGCAGTAGGACTTCCCGGGACAGGGGGTACGAGCAGTACTTC
TRBV6-4	-	TRBD2	TRBJ2-3	CASSDSFSGGASDTQYF	TGTGCCAGCAGTGACTCGTTCAGCGGGGGGGCCTCAGATACGCAGTATTTT
TRBV30	-	-	TRBJ2-7	CAWSVTGYEQYF	TGTGCCTGGAGTGTCACGGGATACGAGCAGTACTTC
TRBV5-4	-	-	TRBJ2-5	CASSQRQETQYF	TGTGCCAGCAGCCAGCGCCAAGAGACCCAGTACTTC
TRBV4-2	-	-	TRBJ2-7	CASSQGSRGRGSSYEQYF	TGTGCCAGCAGCCAAGGGAGCCGTGGCCGCGGATCCTCCTACGAGCAGTACTTC
TRBV7-2	-	-	TRBJ1-1	CATSTKVTTEAFF	TGTGCCACCTCTACTAAAGTGACCACTGAAGCTTTCTTT
TRBV10-1	few	-	TRBJ1-5	CAKKQGWNQPQHF	TGCGCCAAAAAACAGGGATGGAATCAGCCCCAGCATTTT
TRBV3-1/TRBV3-2	-	TRBD2	TRBJ2-7	CASSLLRGDEQYF	TGTGCCAGCAGCCTCCTTCGGGGGGACGAGCAGTACTTC
TRBV5-6	once	TRBD2	TRBJ2-2	CASSTPSGGDTGELFF	TGTGCCAGCAGCACTCCTAGCGGGGGTGACACCGGGGAGCTGTTTTTT
TRBV5-4	-	-	TRBJ1-1	CASSRQQEGAFF	TGTGCCAGCAGCCGACAACAGGAAGGGGCTTTCTTT
TRBV2	-	-	TRBJ2-3	CASSGGTDTQYF	TGTGCCAGCAGTGGAGGCACAGATACGCAGTATTTT
TRBV13	-	-	TRBJ1-1	CASSLAANLNTEAFF	TGTGCCAGCAGCTTAGCAGCGAACTTAAACACTGAAGCTTTCTTT
TRBV4-2	-	TRBD1	TRBJ2-3	CASSQDRHRGSTDTQYF	TGTGCCAGCAGCCAAGATCGGCACAGGGGTAGCACAGATACGCAGTATTTT
TRBV5-1	few	-	TRBJ2-5	CASSLEPTLQETQYF	TGCGCCAGCAGCTTGGAGCCGACATTGCAAGAGACCCAGTACTTC
TRBV11-3	-	TRBD2	TRBJ2-1	CASSLKLAGGPGDEQFF	TGTGCCAGCAGCTTAAAGCTAGCGGGGGGGCCCGGCGATGAGCAGTTCTTC
TRBV5-4	-	-	TRBJ2-7	CASSPRQDRTREQYF	TGTGCCAGCAGCCCGAGGCAGGACAGAACTCGCGAGCAGTACTTC
TRBV27	-	TRBD1	TRBJ1-3	CASSSIGGQSGSGNTIYF	TGTGCCAGCAGTTCTATTGGGGGACAGTCAGGCTCTGGAAACACCATATATTTT
TRBV15	-	-	TRBJ2-7	CATSRDQTYEQYF	TGTGCCACCAGCAGAGATCAGACCTACGAGCAGTACTTC
TRBV7-2	-	-	TRBJ2-1	CASSLSGASSYNEQFF	TGTGCCAGCAGCCTCTCAGGGGCGAGCTCCTACAATGAGCAGTTCTTC
TRBV7-2	-	-	TRBJ1-5	CASKMGAHNQPQHF	TGTGCCAGCAAAATGGGAGCCCACAATCAGCCCCAGCATTTT
TRBV5-1	-	-	TRBJ1-1	CASSLVSDLNTEAFF	TGCGCCAGCAGCTTGGTTTCGGACTTGAACACTGAAGCTTTCTTT
TRBV6-5	-	TRBD1	TRBJ2-2	CASGQGAAGELFF	TGTGCCAGCGGACAGGGGGCGGCCGGGGAGCTGTTTTTT
TRBV30	-	-	TRBJ1-3	CAIRGSGNTIYF	TGTGCCATCCGGGGCTCTGGAAACACCATATATTTT
TRBV3-1/TRBV3-2	once	-	TRBJ1-6	CASSQQGPNSPLHF	TGTGCCAGCAGCCAACAGGGGCCAAATTCACCCCTCCACTTT
TRBV27	-	TRBD2	TRBJ2-3	CASSFAGGDGTQYF	TGTGCCAGCAGTTTTGCGGGGGGCGATGGTACGCAGTATTTT
TRBV7-2	-	-	TRBJ2-3	CASSVLWASPGPESF	TGTGCCAGCAGCGTCCTTTGGGCTAGCCCGGGCCCGGAGTCTTTT
TRBV11-1	few	TRBD1	TRBJ1-2	CASSLEDREIDGYTF	TGTGCCAGCAGCTTGGAGGACAGGGAAATCGATGGCTACACCTTC
TRBV7-6	-	TRBD1	TRBJ1-3	CASSPQGSPGNTIYF	TGTGCCAGCAGCCCACAGGGGTCCCCTGGAAACACCATATATTTT
TRBV29-1	-	-	TRBJ1-6	CSVGREVNSPLHF	TGCAGCGTTGGCAGGGAAGTTAATTCACCCCTCCACTTT
TRBV29-1	-	-	TRBJ2-7	CSVEGGLYEQYF	TGCAGCGTTGAAGGGGGCCTTTACGAGCAGTACTTC
TRBV24-1	-	-	TRBJ1-1	CASDPGGTEAFF	TGTGCCAGCGACCCGGGGGGGACTGAAGCTTTCTTT